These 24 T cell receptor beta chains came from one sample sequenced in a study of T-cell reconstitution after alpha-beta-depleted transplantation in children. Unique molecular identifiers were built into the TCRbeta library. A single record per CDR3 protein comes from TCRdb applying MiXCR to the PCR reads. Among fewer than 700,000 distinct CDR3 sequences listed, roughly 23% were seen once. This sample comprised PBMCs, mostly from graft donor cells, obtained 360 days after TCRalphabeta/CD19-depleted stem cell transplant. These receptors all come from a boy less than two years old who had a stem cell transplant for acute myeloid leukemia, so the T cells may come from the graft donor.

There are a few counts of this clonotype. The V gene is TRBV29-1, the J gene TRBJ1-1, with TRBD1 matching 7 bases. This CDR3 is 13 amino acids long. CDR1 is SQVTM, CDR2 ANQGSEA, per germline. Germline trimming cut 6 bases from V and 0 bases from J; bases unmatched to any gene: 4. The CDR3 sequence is CSVTGQMNTEAFF. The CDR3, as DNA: TGCAGCGTCACGGGACAGATGAACACTGAAGCTTTCTTT.

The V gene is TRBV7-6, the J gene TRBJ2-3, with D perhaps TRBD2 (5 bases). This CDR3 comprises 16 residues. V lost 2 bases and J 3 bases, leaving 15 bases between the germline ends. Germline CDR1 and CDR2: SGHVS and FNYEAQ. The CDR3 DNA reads TGTGCCAGCAGCTTACTTGGCCTAGCTGCGACAGATACGCAGTATTTT. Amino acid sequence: CASSLLGLAATDTQYF.

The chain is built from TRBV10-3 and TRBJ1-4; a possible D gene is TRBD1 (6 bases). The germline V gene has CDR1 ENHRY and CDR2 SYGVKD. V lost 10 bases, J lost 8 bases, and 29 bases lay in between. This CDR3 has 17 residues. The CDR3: CATRETGTQTKREKLFF. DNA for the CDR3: TGTGCCACCCGAGAAACAGGGACCCAAACAAAGCGCGAAAAACTGTTTTTT.

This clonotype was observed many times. Here the CDR3 DNA reads TGTGCCAGCAGTTTATCGGGGACAGGGGGCTCAGGGCAGTACTTC. Translating it yields CASSLSGTGGSGQYF. The chain has TRBV27 and TRBJ2-7; 12 bases are a match to TRBD1. Looked up from germline, CDR1 is MNHEY and CDR2 is SMNVEV (reference sequence). The CDR3 runs to 15 residues. J lost 9 bases, V lost 0 bases, and 6 bases had no gene match.

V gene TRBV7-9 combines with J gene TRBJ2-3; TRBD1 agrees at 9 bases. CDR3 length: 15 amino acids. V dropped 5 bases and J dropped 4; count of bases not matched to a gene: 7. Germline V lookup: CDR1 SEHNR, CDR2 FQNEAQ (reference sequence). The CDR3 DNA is TGTGCCAGCAGCGTGAAGACAGGGGGGCCAGATACGCAGTATTTT. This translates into CASSVKTGGPDTQYF.

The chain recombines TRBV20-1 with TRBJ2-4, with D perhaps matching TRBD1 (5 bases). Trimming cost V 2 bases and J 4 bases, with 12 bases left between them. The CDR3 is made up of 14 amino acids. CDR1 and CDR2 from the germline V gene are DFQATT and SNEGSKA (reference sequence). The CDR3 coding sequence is TGCAGTGCTAGACACTTAGGGGCTAAAAACATTCAGTACTTC. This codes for CSARHLGAKNIQYF.

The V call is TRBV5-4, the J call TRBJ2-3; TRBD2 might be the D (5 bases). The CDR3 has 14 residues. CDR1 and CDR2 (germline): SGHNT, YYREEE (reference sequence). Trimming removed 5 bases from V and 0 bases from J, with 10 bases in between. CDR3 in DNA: TGTGCCAGCAGTTCCAGGACTAGCACAGATACGCAGTATTTT. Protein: CASSSRTSTDTQYF.

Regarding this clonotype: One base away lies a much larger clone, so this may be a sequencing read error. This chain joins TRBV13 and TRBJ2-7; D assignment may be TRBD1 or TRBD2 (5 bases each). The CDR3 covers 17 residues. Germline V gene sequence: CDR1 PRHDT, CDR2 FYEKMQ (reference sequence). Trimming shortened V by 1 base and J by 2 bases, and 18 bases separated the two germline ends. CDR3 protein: CASSLEHRGRRAYEQYF. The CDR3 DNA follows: TGTGCCAGCAGCTTAGAGCATCGGGGCAGGCGGGCCTACGAGCAGTACTTC.

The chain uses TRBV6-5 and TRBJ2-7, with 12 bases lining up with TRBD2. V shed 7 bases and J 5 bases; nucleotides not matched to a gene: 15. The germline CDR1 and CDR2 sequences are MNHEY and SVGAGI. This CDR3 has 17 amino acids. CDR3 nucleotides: TGTGCCAGCACCACTCTTGGGTGGACTAGCGGGGAGCACGAGCAGTACTTC. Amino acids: CASTTLGWTSGEHEQYF.

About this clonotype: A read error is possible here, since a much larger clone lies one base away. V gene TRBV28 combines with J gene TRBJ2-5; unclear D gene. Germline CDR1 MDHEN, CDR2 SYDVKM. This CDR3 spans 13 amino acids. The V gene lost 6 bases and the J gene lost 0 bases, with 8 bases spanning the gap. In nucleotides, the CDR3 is TGTGCCAGCAGCCCAATTAACCAAGAGACCCAGTACTTC. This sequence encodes CASSPINQETQYF.

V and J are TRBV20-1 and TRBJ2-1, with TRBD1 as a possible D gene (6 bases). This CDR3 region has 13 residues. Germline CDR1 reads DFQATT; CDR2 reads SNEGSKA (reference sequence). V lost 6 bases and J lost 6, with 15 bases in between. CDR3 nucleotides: TGCAGTGCCCCCGGACAGATAGGCAATGAGCAGTTCTTC. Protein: CSAPGQIGNEQFF.

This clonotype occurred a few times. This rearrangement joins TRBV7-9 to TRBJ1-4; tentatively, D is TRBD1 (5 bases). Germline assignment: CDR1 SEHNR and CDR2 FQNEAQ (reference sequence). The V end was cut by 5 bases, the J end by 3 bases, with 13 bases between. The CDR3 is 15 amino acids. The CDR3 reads CASSGGGSANEKLFF. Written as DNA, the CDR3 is TGTGCCAGCAGCGGGGGAGGCAGTGCTAATGAAAAACTGTTTTTT.

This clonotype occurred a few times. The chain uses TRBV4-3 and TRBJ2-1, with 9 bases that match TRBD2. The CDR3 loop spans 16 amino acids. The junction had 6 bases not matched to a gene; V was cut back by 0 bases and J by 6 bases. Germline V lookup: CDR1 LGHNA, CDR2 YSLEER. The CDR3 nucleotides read TGCGCCAGCAGCCAAGATATGGGACTAGCTTCCAATGAGCAGTTCTTC. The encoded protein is CASSQDMGLASNEQFF.

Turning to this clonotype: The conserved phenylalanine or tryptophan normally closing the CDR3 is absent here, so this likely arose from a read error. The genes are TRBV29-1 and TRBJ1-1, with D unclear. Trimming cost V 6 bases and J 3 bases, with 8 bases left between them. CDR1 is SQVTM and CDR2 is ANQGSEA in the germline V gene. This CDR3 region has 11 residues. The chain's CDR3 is CSVHGHTEAFL. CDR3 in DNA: TGCAGCGTACATGGGCACACTGAAGCTTTCCTT.

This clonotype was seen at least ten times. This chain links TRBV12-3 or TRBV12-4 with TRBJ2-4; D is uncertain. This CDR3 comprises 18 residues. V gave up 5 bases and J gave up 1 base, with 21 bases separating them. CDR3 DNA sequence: TGTGCCAGCAGTCCCACTACCCCCGGGCCCCTCGCCAAAAACATTCAGTACTTC. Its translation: CASSPTTPGPLAKNIQYF.

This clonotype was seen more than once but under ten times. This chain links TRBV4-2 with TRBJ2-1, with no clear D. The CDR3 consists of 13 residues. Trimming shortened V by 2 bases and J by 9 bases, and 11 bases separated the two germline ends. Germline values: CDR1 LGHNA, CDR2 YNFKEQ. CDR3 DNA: TGTGCCAGCAGCCAACCCGAGCATAGTGAGCAGTTCTTC. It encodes CASSQPEHSEQFF.

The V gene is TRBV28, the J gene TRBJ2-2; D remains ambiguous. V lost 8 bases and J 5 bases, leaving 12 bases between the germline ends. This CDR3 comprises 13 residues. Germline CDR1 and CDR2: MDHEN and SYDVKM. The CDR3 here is CASPREGTGELFF. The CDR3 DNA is TGTGCCAGCCCTAGGGAAGGTACCGGGGAGCTGTTTTTT.

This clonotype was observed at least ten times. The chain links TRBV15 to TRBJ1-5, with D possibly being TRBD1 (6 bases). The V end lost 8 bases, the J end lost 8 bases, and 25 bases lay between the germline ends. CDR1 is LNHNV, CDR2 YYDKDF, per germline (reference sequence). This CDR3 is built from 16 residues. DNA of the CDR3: TGTGCCACCGCCAGGGGTCAAACCCTCGAAGGGGAGCCCCAGCATTTT. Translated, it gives CATARGQTLEGEPQHF.

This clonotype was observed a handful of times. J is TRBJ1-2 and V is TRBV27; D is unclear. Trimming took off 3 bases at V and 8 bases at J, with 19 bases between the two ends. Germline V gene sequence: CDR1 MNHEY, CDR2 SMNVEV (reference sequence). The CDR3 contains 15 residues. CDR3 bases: TGTGCCAGCAGTTTTAGGACTCCACGGGAGTACGGCTACACCTTC. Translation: CASSFRTPREYGYTF.

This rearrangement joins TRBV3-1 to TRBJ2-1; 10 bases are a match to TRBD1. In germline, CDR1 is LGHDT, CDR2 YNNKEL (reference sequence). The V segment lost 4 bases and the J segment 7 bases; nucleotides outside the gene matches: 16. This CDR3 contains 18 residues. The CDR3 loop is CASSPSPRDRGISNEQFF. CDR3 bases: TGTGCCAGCAGCCCTTCGCCCCGGGACAGGGGAATTAGTAATGAGCAGTTCTTC.

The CDR3 spells CSARDTSGGPDTQYF. In DNA form, the CDR3 reads TGCAGTGCTAGAGATACTAGCGGGGGGCCAGATACGCAGTATTTT. This chain connects TRBV20-1 to TRBJ2-3, with 12 positions matching TRBD2. This CDR3 comprises 15 residues. CDR1 DFQATT and CDR2 SNEGSKA come from the germline V gene (reference sequence). The trim removed 0 bases at V and 4 bases at J, leaving 2 bases unmatched.

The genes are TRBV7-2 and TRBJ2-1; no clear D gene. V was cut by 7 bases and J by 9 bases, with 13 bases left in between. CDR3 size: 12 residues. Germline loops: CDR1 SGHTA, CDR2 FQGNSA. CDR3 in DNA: TGTGCCAGCACCCACCCCATGGGTGAGCAGTTCTTC. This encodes CASTHPMGEQFF.

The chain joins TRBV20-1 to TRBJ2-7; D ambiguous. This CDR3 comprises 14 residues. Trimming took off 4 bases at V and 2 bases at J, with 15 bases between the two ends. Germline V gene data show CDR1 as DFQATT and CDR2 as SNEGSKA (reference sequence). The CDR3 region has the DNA TGCAGTGCTACCAAAGACGGCTTTCCCTACGAGCAGTACTTC. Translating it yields CSATKDGFPYEQYF.

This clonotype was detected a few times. The CDR3 bases are TGTGCCAGCAGCCCCCTCGGGACAGGGTATAGTCCCGAGCAGTACGTC. Translated: CASSPLGTGYSPEQYV. This rearrangement joins TRBV5-5 to TRBJ2-7; 9 bases map to TRBD1. Looked up from germline, CDR1 is SGHKS and CDR2 is YYEKEE (reference sequence). The CDR3 runs 16 residues. Trimming removed 4 bases from V and 6 bases from J; junction bases left unmatched: 14.